One T cell receptor beta chain is described in this entry. Its antigen remains unidentified. This table comes from immunoSEQ multiplex PCR, and its TCRdb copy is limited to in-frame clones, with some not included. This repertoire shows 17,000 or so clones, 70% to 90% found once; its top ten account for 1%. These data originate in a study of PD-1 blockade in classical Hodgkin lymphoma. Study overall: Patients in the cohort were put on intravenous nivolumab, 3 mg/kg every 2 weeks. The study, taken as a whole, reports: Those achieving complete response showed baseline diversity like newly diagnosed patients. Newly diagnosed patients had baseline TCR diversity that was reportedly lower than that of healthy donors.

CDR1 and CDR2 from the germline V gene are SGHRS and YFSETQ. The CDR3 totals 11 residues. V was clipped by 4 bases and J by 3 bases, with 5 bases between them. Relapses following autologous stem cell transplantation were seen in all patients, with brentuximab vedotin exposure varying. Magnetic negative selection served to purify CD4+ T cells out of PBMCs that had been thawed. Best overall response was complete response, partial response or progressive disease in these relapsed/refractory classical Hodgkin lymphoma patients. The chain couples TRBV5-1 to TRBJ2-7; D is unresolved. The sample was CD4+ T cells from blood, taken at baseline. This clonotype was sampled from a human donor with classical Hodgkin lymphoma. The CDR3 reads CASSPFYEQYF. CDR3 DNA: TGCGCCAGCAGCCCCTTCTACGAGCAGTACTTC.